This entry lists 28 T cell receptor beta chains sequenced from one sample in a study of cytomegalovirus exposure and HLA in healthy donors. The PCR was carried out with 60 Vbeta primers and 13 Jbeta primers. Method: immunoSEQ multiplex PCR; TCRdb's copy keeps in-frame clones and lacks some. The listing records around 110,000 clones. The sequenced sample consisted of PBMCs. Receptors originate from a man aged 40-49 years in good health and CMV-seropositive.

The J gene is TRBJ1-4, the V gene TRBV2; TRBD1 might be the D (6 bases). CDR3 length: 14 residues. Germline CDR1 and CDR2: SNHLY and FYNNEI. The V gene lost 5 bases and the J gene lost 4 bases, with 11 bases spanning the gap. As DNA, the CDR3 is TGTGCCAGCAGTAGCGGGGGCGGTAATGAAAAACTGTTTTTT. Translating gives CASSSGGGNEKLFF.

CDR3 DNA sequence: TGTGCCTGCGCTGGGAGCGGGAGACACAATGAGCAGTTCTTC. Its translation is CACAGSGRHNEQFF. The V gene is TRBV6-5, the J gene TRBJ2-1; 8 bases fit TRBD2. V shed 11 bases, J shed 5 bases, and the junction held 11 bases outside the gene matches. Germline assignment: CDR1 MNHEY and CDR2 SVGAGI. The CDR3 consists of 14 residues.

The V call is TRBV28, the J call TRBJ2-5, with TRBD1 matching over 8 bases. The CDR3 is made up of 13 amino acids. Per the germline V gene, CDR1 is MDHEN and CDR2 is SYDVKM. With V trimmed by 5 bases and J by 12 bases, 11 bases remained unmatched. The CDR3 bases are TGTGCCAGCAGTACTCTCTCCGACAGGGGAAAGTACTTC. This encodes CASSTLSDRGKYF. The entire variable domain, with the rest obtained from reference TRBV28 and TRBJ2-5, is as follows: DVKVTQSSRYLVKRTGEKVFLECVQDMDHENMFWYRQDPGLGLRLIYFSYDVKMKEKGDIPEGYSVSREKKERFSLILESASTNQTSMYLCASSTLSDRGKYFGPGTRLLVL.

The chain joins TRBV5-1 to TRBJ2-2; 12 bases fit TRBD2. Germline V gene data show CDR1 as SGHRS and CDR2 as YFSETQ. J gave up 7 bases and V 3 bases, and 1 base lay outside the gene matches. CDR3 length: 14 residues. The CDR3 region is CASSSTSGSGELFF. The CDR3 coding sequence is TGCGCCAGCAGCTCGACTAGCGGGAGCGGGGAGCTGTTTTTT.

The chain is built from TRBV14 and TRBJ2-1, with TRBD1 matching 7 bases. CDR1 is SGHDN, CDR2 FVKESK, per germline. The CDR3 extends over 12 amino acids. V gave up 3 bases and J gave up 10 bases; unmatched junction bases: 3. This CDR3 is CASSQWGQEQFF. The CDR3 region has the DNA TGTGCCAGCAGCCAGTGGGGACAGGAGCAGTTCTTC.

The rearrangement links TRBV28 to TRBJ2-2; 9 bases agree with TRBD2. The CDR3 consists of 15 residues. The junction had 6 bases not matched to a gene; V was cut back by 3 bases and J by 7 bases. Germline V gives CDR1 MDHEN, CDR2 SYDVKM. CDR3 bases: TGTGCCAGCAGTTTTGGCGGGAGGGCCTTCGGGGAGCTGTTTTTT. This codes for CASSFGGRAFGELFF. The variable domain in full, with the rest retrieved from reference TRBV28 and TRBJ2-2, is DVKVTQSSRYLVKRTGEKVFLECVQDMDHENMFWYRQDPGLGLRLIYFSYDVKMKEKGDIPEGYSVSREKKERFSLILESASTNQTSMYLCASSFGGRAFGELFFGEGSRLTVL.

The V call is TRBV13, the J call TRBJ2-1; weak D call: TRBD2 (5 bases). Trimming cost V 5 bases and J 5 bases, with 10 bases left between them. Germline V lookup: CDR1 PRHDT, CDR2 FYEKMQ (reference sequence). The length of the CDR3 is 13 residues. CDR3 bases: TGTGCCAGCAGCGCGGGCGCCCACAATGAGCAGTTCTTC. Its translation: CASSAGAHNEQFF.

The V call is TRBV9, the J call TRBJ2-3, with 11 bases identical to TRBD2. The CDR3 totals 15 residues. Germline CDR1 reads SGDLS; CDR2 reads YYNGEE. Trimming took 0 bases from V and 4 from J; bases not matched to a gene: 1. In DNA form, the CDR3 reads TGTGCCAGCAGCGTAGAACTAGCGGGAGCAGATACGCAGTATTTT. Translating it yields CASSVELAGADTQYF.

This chain connects TRBV6-1 to TRBJ2-2, with TRBD1 matching 7 bases. V gave up 4 bases and J gave up 4 bases; unmatched junction bases: 9. The CDR3 contains 16 residues. Germline V CDR1 and CDR2: MNHNS, SASEGT. The CDR3 sequence: CASSADRAPLTGELFF. As DNA, the CDR3 is TGTGCCAGCAGTGCAGACAGGGCCCCTCTCACCGGGGAGCTGTTTTTT.

This chain connects TRBV19 to TRBJ2-7; D possibly corresponds to TRBD1 (5 bases). Germline values: CDR1 LNHDA, CDR2 SQIVND (reference sequence). V lost 1 base, J lost 2 bases, and 6 bases lay in between. The CDR3 loop spans 13 amino acids. This CDR3 reads CASSIGQPYEQYF. Written as DNA, the CDR3 is TGTGCCAGTAGTATAGGACAGCCCTACGAGCAGTACTTC. Using reference TRBV19 and TRBJ2-7 for the parts outside the CDR3, the full variable domain is DGGITQSPKYLFRKEGQNVTLSCEQNLNHDAMYWYRQDPGQGLRLIYYSQIVNDFQKGDIAEGYSVSREKKESFPLTVTSAQKNPTAFYLCASSIGQPYEQYFGPGTRLTVT.

The genes are TRBV9 and TRBJ2-2; D is possibly TRBD2 (6 bases). V was clipped by 4 bases and J by 3 bases, with 13 bases between them. The V gene's germline CDR1 is SGDLS and CDR2 YYNGEE. The CDR3 covers 15 residues. CDR3: CASSKRRGDTGELFF. The CDR3 coding sequence is TGTGCCAGCAGCAAAAGGAGGGGTGACACCGGGGAGCTGTTTTTT. The whole variable domain, filled in from reference TRBV9 and TRBJ2-2, reads DSGVTQTPKHLITATGQRVTLRCSPRSGDLSVYWYQQSLDQGLQFLIQYYNGEERAKGNILERFSAQQFPDLHSELNLSSLELGDSALYFCASSKRRGDTGELFFGEGSRLTVL.

The CDR3 loop reads CASRPTGGPSSYNEQFF. CDR3 coding DNA: TGTGCCAGCAGGCCAACAGGGGGCCCTAGCTCCTACAATGAGCAGTTCTTC. The chain is built from TRBV5-4 and TRBJ2-1; 9 bases match TRBD1. V was pared by 5 bases and J by 0 bases, with 9 bases of the junction left unmatched. Germline V gene lookup returns CDR1 SGHNT and CDR2 YYREEE (reference sequence). This CDR3 spans 17 amino acids.

Note on this clone: Germline and junction disagree at one end, which may indicate a read error. The chain joins TRBV4-1 to TRBJ2-5, with 9 nucleotides matching TRBD2. Germline loops: CDR1 MGHRA, CDR2 YSYEKL. The CDR3 is 15 amino acids. Here the CDR3 DNA reads TGCGCCAGCAGCCATATTAGCGGGAGCCACCGGGACCTAAACTTC. Its protein product is CASSHISGSHRDLNF.

The genes are TRBV10-3 and TRBJ1-2; 9 bases align to TRBD1. This CDR3 is 17 amino acids long. V was clipped by 2 bases and J by 7 bases; unmatched bases: 14. The germline CDR1 and CDR2 sequences are ENHRY and SYGVKD. CDR3 nucleotide sequence: TGTGCCATCAGTGAGACGGGGTTAGGACAGGGGAACGGTGGCTACACCTTC. Translation gives CAISETGLGQGNGGYTF.

The gene calls are TRBV11-2 and TRBJ2-1; 7 bases fit TRBD1. Germline V lookup: CDR1 SGHAT, CDR2 FQNNGV. The CDR3 length is 15 residues. The trim removed 5 bases at V and 4 bases at J, leaving 8 bases unmatched. This CDR3 reads CASSLGTASYNEQFF. The CDR3 region has the DNA TGTGCCAGCAGCCTAGGGACAGCCTCTTACAATGAGCAGTTCTTC.

The gene calls are TRBV29-1 and TRBJ2-3; 7 nucleotides align to TRBD2. CDR1 is SQVTM and CDR2 is ANQGSEA in the germline V gene. V gave up 5 bases and J gave up 7 bases; unmatched junction bases: 15. This CDR3 region has 15 residues. The CDR3 loop reads CSVQGPGGGHNTQYF. The CDR3, as DNA: TGCAGCGTTCAGGGCCCCGGCGGGGGTCACAATACGCAGTATTTT.

The CDR3 nucleotides read TGTGCCAGCAGCTTGGAAGAGGTCACCGGGGAGCTGTTTTTT. This gives the protein CASSLEEVTGELFF. This chain joins TRBV6-4 and TRBJ2-2; D gene ambiguous. The germline V and J ends were trimmed by 6 bases and 4 bases, with 12 bases remaining between them. Looked up from germline, CDR1 is MRHNA and CDR2 is SNTAGT. The CDR3 consists of 14 residues.

This chain links TRBV5-4 with TRBJ1-6; D perhaps matches TRBD1 (5 bases). The CDR3 is 15 residues long. Germline lookup yields CDR1 SGHNT and CDR2 YYREEE (reference sequence). The ends were cut back, 4 bases at V and 9 bases at J, with 17 bases in the middle. CDR3 DNA: TGTGCCAGCAGCCCGGGGGGGACTATGGGTTCACCCCTCCACTTT. Translating gives CASSPGGTMGSPLHF.

The chain carries TRBV28 and TRBJ2-5; TRBD1 matches at 7 bases. V trimming: 6 bases; J trimming: 1 base; junction bases outside the gene matches: 5. The CDR3 consists of 14 residues. The germline V gene encodes CDR1 MDHEN and CDR2 SYDVKM. CDR3 coding DNA: TGTGCCAGCAGCGAAGACAGGGCCCAAGAGACCCAGTACTTC. Its translation is CASSEDRAQETQYF.

The CDR3 loop reads CASSFGGTSGSQHEQFF. The DNA of the CDR3 is TGTGCCAGCAGCTTTGGCGGGACAAGCGGGAGTCAGCATGAGCAGTTCTTC. The chain combines TRBV5-4 with TRBJ2-1, with TRBD2 matching over 8 bases. V lost 2 bases, J lost 8 bases, and 15 bases stayed unmatched. Per germline, CDR1 SGHNT and CDR2 YYREEE (reference sequence). The CDR3 has 17 amino acids.

The chain has TRBV15 and TRBJ2-5, with unresolved D. The J call may be wrong; the DNA end is better matched by TRBJ2-7. CDR1 and CDR2 (germline): LNHNV, YYDKDF (reference sequence). There are 9 residues in the CDR3. CDR3 nucleotides: TGTGCCGTTACCTACGAGCAGTACTTC. It is translated as CAVTYEQYF.

Notes on this clone: Its ends do not fully match the called genes, so a read error is possible. The chain links TRBV7-9 to TRBJ2-7; D remains ambiguous. Germline loops: CDR1 SEHNR, CDR2 FQNEAQ (reference sequence). The CDR3 has 13 residues. CDR3 residues: CASTFSLSSEQYF. Written as DNA, the CDR3 is TGTGCCAGCACCTTCTCCCTTTCCTCCGAGCAGTACTTC.

This rearrangement joins TRBV27 to TRBJ2-2, with D tentatively TRBD2 (5 bases). CDR3 length: 15 residues. Germline loops: CDR1 MNHEY, CDR2 SMNVEV (reference sequence). The V and J ends lost 0 bases and 5 bases respectively, with 10 bases between them. CDR3 bases: TGTGCCAGCAGTTTATCGGAGGAGTTAACCGGGGAGCTGTTTTTT. Amino acids: CASSLSEELTGELFF.

The chain combines TRBV19 with TRBJ1-5; 7 bases fit TRBD1. Germline CDR1 LNHDA, CDR2 SQIVND (reference sequence). Trimming cost V 5 bases and J 0 bases; bases outside gene matches: 7. The CDR3 runs 16 residues. The CDR3 sequence: CASSSWTGYSNQPQHF. CDR3 sequence (DNA): TGTGCCAGTAGTTCTTGGACAGGCTATAGCAATCAGCCCCAGCATTTT.

The chain combines TRBV14 with TRBJ1-4; D unresolved. The CDR3 sequence is 13 residues long. V dropped 0 bases and J dropped 8 bases, with 7 bases sitting between them. Germline V CDR1 and CDR2: SGHDN, FVKESK. CDR3 DNA sequence: TGTGCCAGCAGCCAAGAAGCGGGCGAAAAACTGTTTTTT. Its protein is CASSQEAGEKLFF. Full variable domain (missing parts from reference TRBV14 and TRBJ1-4): EAGVTQFPSHSVIEKGQTVTLRCDPISGHDNLYWYRRVMGKEIKFLLHFVKESKQDESGMPNNRFLAERTGGTYSTLKVQPAELEDSGVYFCASSQEAGEKLFFGSGTQLSVL.

The V call is TRBV5-1, the J call TRBJ1-5; D is possibly TRBD1 (6 bases). The length of the CDR3 is 15 residues. V gave up 4 bases and J gave up 1 base, with 12 bases separating them. In germline, CDR1 is SGHRS, CDR2 YFSETQ. This chain's CDR3 is CASSPGGGSNQPQHF. DNA for the CDR3: TGCGCCAGCAGCCCGGGGGGGGGCAGCAATCAGCCCCAGCATTTT.

This chain connects TRBV6-1 to TRBJ2-5, with TRBD1 as a possible D gene (5 bases). The J call may be mistaken, given a closer DNA end match to TRBJ2-7. The CDR3 length is 13 residues. CDR1 MNHNS and CDR2 SASEGT come from the germline V gene. DNA for the CDR3: TGTGCCAGCAGTGAAGGGACACTCTACGAGCAGTACTTC. Translated: CASSEGTLYEQYF.

The J gene is TRBJ2-1, the V gene TRBV11-3, with TRBD1 matching 7 bases. In germline, CDR1 is SGHNT, CDR2 YENEEA. Germline trimming cut 6 bases from V and 1 base from J; bases unmatched to any gene: 6. The CDR3 has 15 amino acids. CDR3 in DNA: TGTGCCAGCAGTAGTGACAGGGTGTCCTACAATGAGCAGTTCTTC. Translating it yields CASSSDRVSYNEQFF.